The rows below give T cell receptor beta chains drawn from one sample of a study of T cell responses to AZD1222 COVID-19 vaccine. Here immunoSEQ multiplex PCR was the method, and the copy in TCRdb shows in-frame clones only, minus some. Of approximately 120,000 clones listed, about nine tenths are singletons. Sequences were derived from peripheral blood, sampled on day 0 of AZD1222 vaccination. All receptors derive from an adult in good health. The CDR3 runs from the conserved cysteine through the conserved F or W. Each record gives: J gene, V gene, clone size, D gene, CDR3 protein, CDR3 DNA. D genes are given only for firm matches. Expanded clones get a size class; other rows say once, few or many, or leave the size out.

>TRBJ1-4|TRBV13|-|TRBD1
CASSTLSGQVNEKLFF
TGTGCCAGCAGCACTCTGTCGGGACAGGTTAATGAAAAACTGTTTTTT
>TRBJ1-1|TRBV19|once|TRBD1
CASSTRTGSLNTEAFF
TGTGCCAGTAGTACCCGGACAGGGAGCCTGAACACTGAAGCTTTCTTT
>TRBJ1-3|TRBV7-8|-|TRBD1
CASSPRQGSGNTIYF
TGTGCCAGCAGCCCTCGACAGGGCTCTGGAAACACCATATATTTT
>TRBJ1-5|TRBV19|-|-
CASMGGSYSNQPQHF
TGTGCCAGTATGGGGGGGTCTTATAGCAATCAGCCCCAGCATTTT
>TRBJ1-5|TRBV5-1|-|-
CASSLVPGAKQPQHF
TGCGCCAGCAGCTTGGTGCCGGGGGCGAAGCAGCCCCAGCATTTT
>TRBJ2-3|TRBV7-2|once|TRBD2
CASSSTGGREDTQYF
TGTGCCAGCAGCTCTACGGGGGGAAGGGAAGATACGCAGTATTTT
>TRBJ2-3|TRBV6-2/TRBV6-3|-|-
CASSFPRLGGTDTQYF
TGTGCCAGCAGTTTTCCGAGGCTAGGGGGCACAGATACGCAGTATTTT
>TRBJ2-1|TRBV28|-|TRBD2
CASSVLSGGAEYNEQFF
TGTGCCAGCAGTGTCCTTAGCGGGGGAGCCGAATACAATGAGCAGTTCTTC
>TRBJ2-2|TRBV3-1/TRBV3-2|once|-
CASSLLGTPGGELFF
TGTGCCAGCAGCCTTCTCGGGACTCCCGGGGGGGAGCTGTTTTTT
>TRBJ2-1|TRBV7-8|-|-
CASSLGGRSNEQFF
TGTGCCAGCAGCTTAGGAGGTAGGTCCAATGAGCAGTTCTTC
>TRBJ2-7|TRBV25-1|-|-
CASSESWIGQRDGEQYF
TGTGCCAGCAGTGAATCGTGGATAGGCCAACGCGACGGCGAGCAGTACTTC
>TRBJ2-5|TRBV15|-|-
CATSRSPGGEETQYF
TGTGCCACCAGCAGAAGTCCAGGCGGAGAAGAGACCCAGTACTTC
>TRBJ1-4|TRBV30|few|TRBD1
CAWSMGTGHNEKLFF
TGTGCCTGGAGTATGGGGACAGGTCATAATGAAAAACTGTTTTTT
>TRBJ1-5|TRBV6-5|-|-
CASMRGLSNQPQHF
TGTGCCAGCATGAGGGGATTGAGCAATCAGCCCCAGCATTTT
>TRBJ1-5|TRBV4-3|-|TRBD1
CASSQGGQGWSNQPQHF
TGCGCCAGCAGCCAAGGAGGACAGGGATGGAGCAATCAGCCCCAGCATTTT
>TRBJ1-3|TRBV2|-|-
CASSGGSGNTIYF
TGTGCCAGCAGCGGGGGCTCTGGAAACACCATATATTTT
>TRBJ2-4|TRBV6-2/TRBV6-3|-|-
CASSYSTLLTAFKNIQYF
TGTGCCAGCAGTTACTCAACCCTTTTGACAGCCTTCAAAAACATTCAGTACTTC
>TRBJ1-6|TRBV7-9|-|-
CASSSGTGGPNNSPLHF
TGTGCCAGCAGCTCCGGGACCGGGGGCCCAAATAATTCACCCCTCCACTTT
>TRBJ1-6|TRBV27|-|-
CASSLSSLVNSPLHF
TGTGCCAGCAGTTTATCTTCCTTAGTTAATTCACCCCTCCACTTT
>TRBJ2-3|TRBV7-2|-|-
CASSFGAATDTQYF
TGTGCCAGCAGCTTTGGGGCAGCTACAGATACGCAGTATTTT
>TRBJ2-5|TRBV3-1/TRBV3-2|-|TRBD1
CASSQDFRQGAKETQYF
TGTGCCAGCAGCCAAGATTTTAGGCAGGGGGCAAAAGAGACCCAGTACTTC
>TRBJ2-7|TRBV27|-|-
CASSAPHRSSYEQYF
TGTGCCAGCAGTGCCCCCCACAGGAGCTCCTACGAGCAGTACTTC
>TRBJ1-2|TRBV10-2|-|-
CASRIPGPAYGYTF
TGCGCCAGCAGAATACCGGGTCCAGCCTATGGCTACACCTTC
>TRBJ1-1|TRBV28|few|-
CASSPPLNTEAFF
TGTGCCAGCAGTCCACCCTTGAACACTGAAGCTTTCTTT
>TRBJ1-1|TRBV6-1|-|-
CASREGESRWNTEAFF
TGTGCCAGCAGGGAAGGGGAATCCCGTTGGAACACTGAAGCTTTCTTT
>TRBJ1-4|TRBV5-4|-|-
CASSSNAGEKLFF
TGTGCCAGCAGCTCAAACGCGGGTGAAAAACTGTTTTTT
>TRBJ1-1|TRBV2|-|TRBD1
CASSETRTGGGMNTEAFF
TGTGCCAGCAGTGAAACCCGGACAGGGGGGGGAATGAACACTGAAGCTTTCTTT
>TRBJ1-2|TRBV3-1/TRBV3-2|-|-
CASSPGRGSYGYTF
TGTGCCAGCAGCCCCGGACGGGGAAGCTATGGCTACACCTTC
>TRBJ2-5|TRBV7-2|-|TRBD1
CASSLAPTGGPLQETQYF
TGTGCCAGCAGCTTAGCGCCTACAGGGGGACCCCTACAAGAGACCCAGTACTTC
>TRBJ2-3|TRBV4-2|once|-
CASSQSTSTDTQYF
TGTGCCAGCAGCCAATCGACTAGCACAGATACGCAGTATTTT
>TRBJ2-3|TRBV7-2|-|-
CASSLGPGGASTDTQYF
TGTGCCAGCAGCTTAGGCCCCGGGGGCGCTAGCACAGATACGCAGTATTTT
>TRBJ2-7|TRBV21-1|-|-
CASSSRGRSYEQYF
TGTGCCAGCAGCAGTAGGGGGCGCTCCTACGAGCAGTACTTC
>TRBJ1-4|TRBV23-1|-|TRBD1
CASSQTPLGQGIGNEKLFF
TGCGCCAGCAGTCAAACCCCTTTAGGACAGGGGATCGGTAATGAAAAACTGTTTTTT
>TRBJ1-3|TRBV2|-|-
CASSLRGDGNTIYF
TGTGCCAGCAGCCTCCGGGGGGATGGAAACACCATATATTTT
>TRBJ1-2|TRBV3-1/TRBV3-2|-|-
CASSQGYRGKDGYTF
TGTGCCAGCAGCCAGGGCTACCGGGGTAAAGATGGCTACACCTTC
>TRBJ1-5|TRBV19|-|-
CASSIIGSNQPQHF
TGTGCCAGTAGTATTATAGGTAGCAATCAGCCCCAGCATTTT
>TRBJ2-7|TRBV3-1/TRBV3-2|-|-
CASSQVRSYEQYF
TGTGCCAGCAGCCAAGTGAGGTCCTACGAGCAGTACTTC
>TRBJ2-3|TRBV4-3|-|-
CASSQGRNTDTQYF
TGCGCCAGCAGCCAGGGCAGAAACACAGATACGCAGTATTTT
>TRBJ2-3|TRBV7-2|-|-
CASSRQGGGLTDTQYF
TGTGCCAGCAGCCGCCAGGGCGGGGGCCTCACAGATACGCAGTATTTT
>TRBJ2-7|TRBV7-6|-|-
CASSKSNSAGPYEQYF
TGTGCCAGCAGCAAATCAAACAGTGCCGGACCCTACGAGCAGTACTTC
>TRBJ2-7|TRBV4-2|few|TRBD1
CASSRRTGVYEQYF
TGTGCCAGCAGCCGCCGGACAGGGGTTTACGAGCAGTACTTC
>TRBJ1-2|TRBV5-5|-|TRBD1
CASSLVQGVYGYTF
TGTGCCAGCAGCTTGGTACAGGGGGTCTATGGCTACACCTTC